This T cell receptor beta chain was observed in a study of blood T cell repertoires in COVID-19. The CDR3 spans 12 residues. In germline, CDR1 is SGHRS, CDR2 YFSETQ. V gave up 5 bases and J gave up 4 bases, with 9 bases separating them. Only in-frame clones appear in the TCRdb table, and some are missing; sequencing was by immunoSEQ multiplex PCR. The repertoire holds some 370,000 clones, with roughly four fifths as singletons. This clonotype was obtained from a woman in her fifties or sixties who had recovered from COVID-19. The rearrangement links TRBV5-1 to TRBJ2-5; D remains ambiguous. The sample consisted of PBMCs or T cells enriched from blood (not recorded which). The CDR3 DNA is TGCGCCAGCAGTCAGGCCCTAGAGACCCAGTACTTC. Encoded protein: CASSQALETQYF.